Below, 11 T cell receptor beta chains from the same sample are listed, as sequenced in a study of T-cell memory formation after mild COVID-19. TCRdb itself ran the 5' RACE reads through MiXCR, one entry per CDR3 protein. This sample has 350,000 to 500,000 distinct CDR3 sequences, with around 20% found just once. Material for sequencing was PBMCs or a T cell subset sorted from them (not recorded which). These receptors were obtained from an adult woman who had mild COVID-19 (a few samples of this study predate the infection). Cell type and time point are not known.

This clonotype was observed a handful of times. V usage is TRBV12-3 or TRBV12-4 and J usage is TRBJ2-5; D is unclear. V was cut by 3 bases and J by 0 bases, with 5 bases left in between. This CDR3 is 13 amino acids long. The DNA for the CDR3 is TGTGCCAGCAGTTTCTATAACCAAGAGACCCAGTACTTC. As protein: CASSFYNQETQYF.

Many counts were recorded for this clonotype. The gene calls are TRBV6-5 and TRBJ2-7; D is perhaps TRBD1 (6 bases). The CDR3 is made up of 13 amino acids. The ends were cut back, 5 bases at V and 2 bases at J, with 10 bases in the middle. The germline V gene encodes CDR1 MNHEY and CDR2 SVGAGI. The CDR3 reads CASSPKGAYEQYF. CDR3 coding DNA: TGTGCCAGCAGTCCCAAGGGGGCCTACGAGCAGTACTTC.

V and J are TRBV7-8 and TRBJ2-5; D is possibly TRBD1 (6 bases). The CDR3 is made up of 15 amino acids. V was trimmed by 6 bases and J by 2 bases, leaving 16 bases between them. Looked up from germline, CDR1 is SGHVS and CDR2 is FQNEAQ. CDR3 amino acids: CASSPQGIGQETQYF. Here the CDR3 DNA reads TGTGCCAGCAGTCCACAGGGAATTGGGCAAGAGACCCAGTACTTC.

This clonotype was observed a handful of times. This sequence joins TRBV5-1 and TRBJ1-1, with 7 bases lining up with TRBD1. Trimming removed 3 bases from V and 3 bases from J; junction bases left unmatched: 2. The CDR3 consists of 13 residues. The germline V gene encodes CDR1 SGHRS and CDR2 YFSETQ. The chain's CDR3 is CASSSGTDTEAFF. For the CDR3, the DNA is TGCGCCAGCAGCTCCGGGACAGACACTGAAGCTTTCTTT.

Here the CDR3 DNA reads TGTGCCAGCAGTTTAGCGCCCAGGTACGACTACGAGCAGTACTTC. Translation gives CASSLAPRYDYEQYF. J is TRBJ2-7 and V is TRBV12-3 or TRBV12-4; D gene ambiguous. The CDR3 length is 15 residues. V was clipped by 0 bases and J by 3 bases, with 12 bases between them.

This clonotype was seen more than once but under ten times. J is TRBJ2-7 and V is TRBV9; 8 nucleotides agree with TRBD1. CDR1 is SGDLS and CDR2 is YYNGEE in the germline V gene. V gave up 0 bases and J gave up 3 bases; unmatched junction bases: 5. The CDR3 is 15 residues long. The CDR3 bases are TGTGCCAGCAGCGTAGGGCAGGGGGCTGTCTACGAGCAGTACTTC. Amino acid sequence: CASSVGQGAVYEQYF.

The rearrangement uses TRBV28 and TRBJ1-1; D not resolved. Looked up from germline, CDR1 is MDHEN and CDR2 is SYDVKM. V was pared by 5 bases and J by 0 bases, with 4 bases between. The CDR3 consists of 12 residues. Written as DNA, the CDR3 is TGTGCCAGCAGTGACATGAACACTGAAGCTTTCTTT. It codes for CASSDMNTEAFF.

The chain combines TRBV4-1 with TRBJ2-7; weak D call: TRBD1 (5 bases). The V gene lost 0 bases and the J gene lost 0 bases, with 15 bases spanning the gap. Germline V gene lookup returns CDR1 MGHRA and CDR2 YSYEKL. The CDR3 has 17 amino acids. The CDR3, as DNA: TGCGCCAGCAGCCAAGATCGCTCCAGGGATTACTCCTACGAGCAGTACTTC. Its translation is CASSQDRSRDYSYEQYF.

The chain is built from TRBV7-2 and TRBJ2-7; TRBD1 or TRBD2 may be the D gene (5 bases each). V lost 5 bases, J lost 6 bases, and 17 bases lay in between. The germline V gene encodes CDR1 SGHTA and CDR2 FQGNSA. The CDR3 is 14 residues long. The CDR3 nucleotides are TGTGCCAGCAGCAACCGGGACCCGGCTGGCGAGCAGTACTTC. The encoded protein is CASSNRDPAGEQYF. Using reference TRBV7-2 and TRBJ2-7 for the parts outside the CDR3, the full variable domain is GAGVSQSPSNKVTEKGKDVELRCDPISGHTALYWYRQSLGQGLEFLIYFQGNSAPDKSGLPSDRFSAERTGGSVSTLTIQRTQQEDSAVYLCASSNRDPAGEQYFGPGTRLTVT.

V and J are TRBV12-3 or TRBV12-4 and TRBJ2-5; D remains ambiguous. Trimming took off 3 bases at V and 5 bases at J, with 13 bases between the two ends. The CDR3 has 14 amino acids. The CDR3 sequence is CASSFGQAWETQYF. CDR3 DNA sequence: TGTGCCAGCAGTTTTGGGCAGGCTTGGGAGACCCAGTACTTC.

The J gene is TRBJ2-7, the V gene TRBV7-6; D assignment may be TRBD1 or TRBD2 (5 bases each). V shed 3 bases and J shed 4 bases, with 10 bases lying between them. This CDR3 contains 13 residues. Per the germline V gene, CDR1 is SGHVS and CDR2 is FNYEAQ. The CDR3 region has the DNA TGTGCCAGCAGCTTCGGGACCGAGTACGAGCAGTACTTC. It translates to CASSFGTEYEQYF.